This is a list of T cell receptor beta chains from one sample in a study of Ad26.COV2.S vaccination and SARS-CoV-2 variants. Sequencing was performed with immunoSEQ multiplex PCR; in TCRdb, only in-frame clones are kept and a portion is missing. Of around 500,000 clones listed, roughly nine tenths are singletons. This sample comprised peripheral blood, obtained in a trial of Ad26.COV2.S vaccine versus placebo. The receptors here all came from a person aged 18-60 years who received the Ad26.COV2.S COVID-19 vaccine or a placebo. CDR3s leave out the opening cysteine and the closing phenylalanine or tryptophan.

J	V	CDR3
TRBJ2-7	TRBV7-4	ARRTGGCEQY
TRBJ2-7	TRBV9	ATHYWAFYEQY
TRBJ2-2	TRBV5-1	ASSWGLAGYTGELF
TRBJ2-7	TRBV12-3/TRBV12-4	ASSFSGDEQY
TRBJ2-1	TRBV29-1	SVEPRLRGDNYNEQF
TRBJ1-1	TRBV28	ASSLTRTGQIEAF
TRBJ2-3	TRBV3-1/TRBV3-2	ASSPVSDTQY
TRBJ1-3	TRBV5-4	ASSPGQGKGNTIY
TRBJ1-1	TRBV28	ASSLIPAGGNTEAF
TRBJ1-2	TRBV7-9	ASSLTDYGYT
TRBJ1-4	TRBV27	ASRDRALGTNEKLF
TRBJ2-1	TRBV7-2	ASNSNSVSSYNEQF
TRBJ1-3	TRBV3-1/TRBV3-2	ASTSRSGTNTIY
TRBJ2-3	TRBV7-2	ASSFSRTSGGAGTDTQY
TRBJ1-2	TRBV6-1	ASSDGRWGGYT
TRBJ2-7	TRBV7-9	ASSLRIAGEDEQY
TRBJ1-5	TRBV18	ASSPGRDQPQH
TRBJ2-3	TRBV18	ASSPSSGRYGADTQY
TRBJ1-1	TRBV4-3	ASRPYSNTEAF
TRBJ1-4	TRBV6-2/TRBV6-3	ASSRSGQNNEKLF
TRBJ2-1	TRBV25-1	ASSGTGPHLNSYNEQF
TRBJ1-1	TRBV5-1	ASSLGTVSAEAF
TRBJ1-5	TRBV28	ASSSPGRYSNQPQH
TRBJ2-1	TRBV29-1	SVDRAGGPGNEQF
TRBJ2-7	TRBV7-9	ASSLVPYEQY
TRBJ2-1	TRBV5-1	ASSLATSGNYNEQF
TRBJ2-1	TRBV27	ASSPTARTSGSSYNEQF
TRBJ2-5	TRBV6-2/TRBV6-3	ASSYSGGRGETQY
TRBJ1-2	TRBV28	ASSSTGAPTGGYT
TRBJ1-1	TRBV7-9	ASSLEGSEAF
TRBJ1-2	TRBV5-1	ASSIVGSNYGYT
TRBJ1-1	TRBV19	ASMGDRGYTEAF
TRBJ1-2	TRBV6-5	ASSYSGRKNYGYT
TRBJ2-1	TRBV5-4	ASGSDYNEQF
TRBJ2-1	TRBV29-1	SVEEVWGGEQF
TRBJ2-7	TRBV7-9	ASSPWTASYEQY
TRBJ1-1	TRBV3-1/TRBV3-2	ASSHEGTNTEAF
TRBJ1-4	TRBV19	ASRGTAVNEKLF
TRBJ2-5	TRBV6-2/TRBV6-3	ASSYGTTSETQY
TRBJ1-1	TRBV27	ASSLSLGVTEAF
TRBJ1-5	TRBV28	ASRFLGQGNQPQH
TRBJ2-1	TRBV29-1	SVFVRAGEREQF
TRBJ2-1	TRBV5-4	ASKGGGSYNEQF
TRBJ1-4	TRBV6-5	ASKLDSQREKLF
TRBJ1-2	TRBV19	ASSAELRGYGYT
TRBJ2-2	TRBV7-3	ASSSTNTGELF
TRBJ1-1	TRBV25-1	ASSELGGQVAEAF
TRBJ1-4	TRBV5-1	ASSLRLGSPNEKLF
TRBJ2-6	TRBV19	ASSYNRDRVTHSGANVLT
TRBJ2-1	TRBV28	ASTTLPSGEINQF
TRBJ2-2	TRBV28	ASTLSAGGPLFVGELF
TRBJ2-6	TRBV28	ASSWGLPGANVLT
TRBJ2-2	TRBV29-1	SVRDGANTGELF
TRBJ2-3	TRBV24-1	ATSPGTGGGTDTQY
TRBJ2-3	TRBV7-2	ASSSRRQGSTDTQY
TRBJ2-5	TRBV7-9	ASTTETDQETQY
TRBJ1-2	TRBV3-1/TRBV3-2	ASSQAAGALGYT
TRBJ2-1	TRBV20-1	SAPSPGEQF